This T cell receptor (beta chain) is from a study of blood T cell repertoires in COVID-19. Two negative PCRs, clearance, or symptom resolution were required of recovered Cohort 3 donors. Germline values: CDR1 LNHDA, CDR2 SQIVND (reference sequence). V shed 3 bases and J shed 2 bases, with 14 bases lying between them. The CDR3 runs 15 residues. Libraries were prepared by immunoSEQ multiplex PCR; TCRdb keeps only in-frame clonotypes and omits some of them. The table has some 200,000 clones, around four fifths seen once. This TCR came from a man aged 35 to 55 who had recovered from COVID-19. Sequencing was carried out using PBMCs or T cells enriched from blood (not recorded which). The rearrangement uses TRBV19 and TRBJ2-7, with D perhaps TRBD2 (5 bases). The CDR3 DNA follows: TGTGCCAGTAGTATCGGGGTCGGGTTTACCTACGAGCAGTACTTC. Its translation is CASSIGVGFTYEQYF.